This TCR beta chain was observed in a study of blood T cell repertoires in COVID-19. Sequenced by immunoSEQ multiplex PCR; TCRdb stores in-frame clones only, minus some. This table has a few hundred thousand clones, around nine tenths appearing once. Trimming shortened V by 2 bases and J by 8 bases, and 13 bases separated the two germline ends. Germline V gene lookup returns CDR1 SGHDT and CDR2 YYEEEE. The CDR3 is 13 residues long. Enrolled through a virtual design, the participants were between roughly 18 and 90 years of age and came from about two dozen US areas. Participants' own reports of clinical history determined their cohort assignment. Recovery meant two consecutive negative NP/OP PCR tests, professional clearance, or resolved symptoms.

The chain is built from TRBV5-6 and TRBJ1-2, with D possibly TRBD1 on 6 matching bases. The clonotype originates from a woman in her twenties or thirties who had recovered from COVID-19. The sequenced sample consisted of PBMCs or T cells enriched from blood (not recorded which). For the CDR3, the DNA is TGTGCCAGCAGCTTTGGGGGCGCAGACGGCTACACCTTC. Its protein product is CASSFGGADGYTF.